These T cell receptor beta chains were read from a single sample in a study of STAT5B mutations in CD4+ large granular lymphocyte leukemia. The table came from immunoSEQ multiplex PCR; TCRdb's copy has only in-frame clones and leaves some out. The sample lists 20,000 to 25,000 clones, over 70% seen once, with about 4% in the top ten. Sequencing was carried out using CD4+ T cells from blood buffy coats. The origin of the receptors is a human donor in good health. Both conserved end residues are trimmed from each CDR3.

TRBJ1-1,TRBV6-1,ASSEARRVVAF
TRBJ2-1,TRBV6-1,ASIPGEAGGNEQF
TRBJ2-7,TRBV28,ASSLLRTYEQY
TRBJ2-7,TRBV6-6,ASSRGFGEQY
TRBJ2-3,TRBV6-5,ASSLGGGGADTQY
TRBJ2-5,TRBV5-4,ASSTDLWETQY
TRBJ2-5,TRBV6-1,ASSQGLGNQETQY
TRBJ2-3,TRBV7-9,ASSSWGGDTDTQY
TRBJ2-5,TRBV2,ASSETVVALQTQY
TRBJ1-2,TRBV7-9,ASSLDWVTNYGYT
TRBJ2-3,TRBV19,ASSMRWGGDTQY
TRBJ2-4,TRBV2,ASSRGSKNIQY
TRBJ2-1,TRBV30,AWSKLVGTYNEQF
TRBJ2-5,TRBV5-6,ASSLTGAETQY
TRBJ2-6,TRBV29-1,SVDQGWGANVLT
TRBJ2-1,TRBV18,ASSPPTGGYNEQF
TRBJ1-5,TRBV6-6,ASTPREDQPQH
TRBJ2-6,TRBV9,ASSVDRPGAGANVLT
TRBJ2-5,TRBV6-1,ASSELVTLQETQY
TRBJ2-7,TRBV18,ASSPDRLAGAEQY
TRBJ2-1,TRBV30,AWSVEGEQF
TRBJ2-1,TRBV29-1,SVETGLAYNEQF
TRBJ1-2,TRBV29-1,SARTESGGGYT
TRBJ2-4,TRBV11-3,ASSLATGAKNIQY
TRBJ1-2,TRBV7-6,ASSRDRDVGYT
TRBJ1-2,TRBV28,ASLDGLSYGYT
TRBJ1-2,TRBV6-4,ASRNGTTAGYT
TRBJ2-1,TRBV7-9,ASSRPGAGVVNEQF
TRBJ1-6,TRBV6-5,ASSWGPNEDNSPLH
TRBJ2-3,TRBV11-2,ASSLGTRSTDTQY
TRBJ2-7,TRBV21-1,ATDRDRFFSYEQY
TRBJ2-3,TRBV5-1,ASSLVGRPSTDTQY
TRBJ1-1,TRBV30,AWSVTGFNTEAF
TRBJ2-7,TRBV7-7,ASSRGLAGTYEQY
TRBJ2-2,TRBV11-3,ASSLFTGELF
TRBJ1-3,TRBV7-9,ASSLVDFAGNTIY
TRBJ1-4,TRBV6-1,ASSEIGQGGEKLF
TRBJ2-5,TRBV5-6,ASSLLAGQETQY
TRBJ2-1,TRBV7-2,ASSLEGTSGRNEQF
TRBJ2-3,TRBV13,ASSLGTGGSDTQY
TRBJ1-5,TRBV25-1,ASSEGQANNQPQH
TRBJ1-2,TRBV9,ASSPGQPAVGGYT
TRBJ2-7,TRBV10-3,AINPGQGIYEQY
TRBJ2-1,TRBV10-3,AISEYGGQATYNEQF
TRBJ2-2,TRBV5-1,ASSPKLAGVDSGELF
TRBJ1-5,TRBV19,ASSIERTDRAQPQH
TRBJ2-3,TRBV5-1,ASSPVPQGSLTDTQY
TRBJ1-4,TRBV18,ASSPPGQATNEKLF
TRBJ2-2,TRBV11-3,ASSLDGRATGELF
TRBJ2-7,TRBV6-1,ASSVGAGTEQY
TRBJ2-1,TRBV29-1,SVEPRRLAGLNEQF
TRBJ1-4,TRBV11-3,ASSLRSEKLF
TRBJ2-6,TRBV5-1,ASSLGSSGANVLT
TRBJ1-5,TRBV6-4,APMPGRIINQPQH
TRBJ2-2,TRBV6-5,ASRRDSSTGELF
TRBJ2-1,TRBV29-1,SVNLGVSYNEQF
TRBJ2-7,TRBV10-1,ASSGGSSAEYEQY
TRBJ2-5,TRBV11-1,ASRLADPQETQY